This record looks at one T cell receptor beta chain sequence and its context. Antigen specificity is unknown. This entry is derived from a study of CD8 T cells in ankylosing spondylitis. General study results and limits: Reportedly, matched ankylosing spondylitis synovial fluid was significantly enriched for disease-linked clones. What appeared characteristic of ankylosing spondylitis blood was a TCR beta motif of under 10 highly homologous variants. Peripheral blood held disease-linked clones only at relatively low frequency, and these were CD8+. In synovial fluid and blood from reactive arthritis, some motif variants were previously reported.

Trimming left V 1 base short and J 5 bases short, with 10 bases between. CDR1 and CDR2 (germline): MDHEN, SYDVKM. The CDR3 has 14 amino acids. Libraries of TCR beta came from quantitative 5'-RACE with molecular barcodes. TCRdb ran MiXCR on the 5' RACE reads and lists one entry per CDR3 protein. The data contain 200,000 to 250,000 distinct CDR3 sequences, about 6.7% of them singletons. The gene calls are TRBV28 and TRBJ2-3; D could derive from TRBD1 or TRBD2 (5 bases each). The specimen was blood, either unsorted or a sorted T cell fraction (not recorded which). The clonotype originates from a male donor with ankylosing spondylitis. The CDR3 here is CASSLYGAGDTQYF. The CDR3 DNA sequence: TGTGCCAGCAGTTTATATGGGGCGGGAGATACGCAGTATTTT. The full variable domain, its missing parts supplied by reference TRBV28 and TRBJ2-3, is DVKVTQSSRYLVKRTGEKVFLECVQDMDHENMFWYRQDPGLGLRLIYFSYDVKMKEKGDIPEGYSVSREKKERFSLILESASTNQTSMYLCASSLYGAGDTQYFGPGTRLTVL.